This T cell receptor beta chain comes out of a study of T-cell reconstitution after alpha-beta-depleted transplantation in children (dated by TCRdb to the mid-2010s). Context from the whole study: Using TCR repertoire profiling, the study followed T-cell immune reconstitution in a quantitative way in children after TCRalphabeta/CD19-depleted allogeneic hematopoietic cell transplantation.

Details on this clonotype: Its antigen is currently not known. No base quality values were provided; no much bigger clone lies one nucleotide off.

Taken from the germline V gene, the CDR1 and CDR2 loops are SGHRS and YFSETQ. The CDR3, from cysteine to phenylalanine, totals 14 residues. The sequence is cut down to CDR3 DNA, 42 bases in frame from base 1. V loses 4 bases at its end and J loses 10 bases; junction bases beyond the gene matches: 7. The library was made by PCR. Sequencing instrument: Illumina HiSeq 2500. To normalize quantification of the TCRbeta repertoire, the TCR libraries were built with molecular barcoding that relied on unique molecular identifiers. Clones were called with MiXCR by TCRdb after fastp trimmed the public reads at Q25, and only in-frame beta chains were retained. Duplicate CDR3 protein sequences are folded into a single record with the most common DNA and genes. The sample records around 360,000 distinct CDR3 sequences, under 13% of which are singletons. The ten largest clonotypes hold more than 2% of the sample.

The TCR comes from a human donor who donated a stem cell graft to a child with acute lymphoblastic leukemia. Recombination linked TRBV5-1 to TRBJ1-6; 8 junctional bases match TRBD1. The sequencing used PBMCs from the stem cell graft donor, collected from the stem cell graft. The nucleotide sequence is given as TGCGCCAGCAGCCCATCTGGACAGGGATCACCCCTCCACTTT. It specifies CASSPSGQGSPLHF.